This section outlines one TCR beta chain sequence together with its context. V lost 1 base, J lost 3 bases, and 10 bases lay in between. Germline V gene sequence: CDR1 MGHRA, CDR2 YSYEKL. The CDR3 is 14 amino acids. Clones were sequenced by immunoSEQ multiplex PCR, and TCRdb holds only the in-frame ones, with some missing. The sample has roughly 68,000 clones; 75% to 85% are singletons. The data are from a study of glioma-infiltrating T cells after dendritic cell vaccination. The chain employs TRBV4-1 and TRBJ2-7; D is ambiguous. The source of this sequence is a human donor with glioblastoma. The sample here was blood, taken before dendritic cell vaccination. In DNA form, the CDR3 reads TGCGCCAGCAGCCAAGGGCTCTGGAGCTACGAGCAGTACTTC. It encodes CASSQGLWSYEQYF.